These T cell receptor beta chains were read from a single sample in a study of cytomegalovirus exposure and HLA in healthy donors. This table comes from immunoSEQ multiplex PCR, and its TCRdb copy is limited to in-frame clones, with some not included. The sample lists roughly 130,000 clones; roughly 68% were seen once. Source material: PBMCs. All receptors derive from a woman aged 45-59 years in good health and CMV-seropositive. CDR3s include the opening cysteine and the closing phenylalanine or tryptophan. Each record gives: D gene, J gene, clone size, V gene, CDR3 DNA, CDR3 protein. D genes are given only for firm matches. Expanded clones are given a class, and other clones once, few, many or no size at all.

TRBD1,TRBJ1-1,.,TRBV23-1,TGCGCCAGCAGTCGCGACAGGGATAGGAACACTGAAGCTTTCTTT,CASSRDRDRNTEAFF
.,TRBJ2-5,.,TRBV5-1,TGCGCCAGCAGCTTGAGTTGGGGCGGAGAGACCCAGTACTTC,CASSLSWGGETQYF
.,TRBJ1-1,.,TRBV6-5,TGTGCCAGCGTGGGGCCTGAAGCTTTCTTT,CASVGPEAFF
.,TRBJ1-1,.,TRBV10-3,TGTGCCATCAGCGCTGACAGTTCAAACACTGAAGCTTTCTTT,CAISADSSNTEAFF
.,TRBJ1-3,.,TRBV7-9,TGTGCCAGCAGCTTACAGGGGCCTGGAAACACCATATATTTT,CASSLQGPGNTIYF
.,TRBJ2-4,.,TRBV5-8,TGTGCCAGCAGCTTGAATACTTTAGCCAAAAACATTCAGTACTTC,CASSLNTLAKNIQYF
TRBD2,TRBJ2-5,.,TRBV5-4,TGTGCCAGCAGCTTGGGGCTAGCGGGTATCGAGACCCAGTACTTC,CASSLGLAGIETQYF
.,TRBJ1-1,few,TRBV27,TGTGCCAGCAGTTCCAGGACAGCGAACACTGAAGCTTTCTTT,CASSSRTANTEAFF
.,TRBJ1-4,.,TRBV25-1,TGTGCCAGCAAACAGGAAAGCAATGAAAAACTGTTTTTT,CASKQESNEKLFF
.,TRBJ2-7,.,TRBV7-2,TGTGCCAGCAGCATTGGCAGGGTTACCTACGAGCAGTACTTC,CASSIGRVTYEQYF
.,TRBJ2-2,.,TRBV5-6,TGTGCCAGCAGCTTGGCCGGAGGCGGGGAGCTGTTTTTT,CASSLAGGGELFF
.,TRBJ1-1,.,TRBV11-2,TGTGCCAGCAGGGATTGGGCGAACACTGAAGCTTTCTTT,CASRDWANTEAFF
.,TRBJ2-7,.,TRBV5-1,TGCGCCAGCAGCTTGGGACAGAAGAACTACGAGCAGTACTTC,CASSLGQKNYEQYF
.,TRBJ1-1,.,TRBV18,TGTGCCAGCTCACCCAGACAGGAGTCGTCGACTGAAGCTTTCTTT,CASSPRQESSTEAFF
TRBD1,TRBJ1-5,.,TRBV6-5,TGTGCCAGCAGTGGACAGGGATGGAATCAGCCCCAGCATTTT,CASSGQGWNQPQHF
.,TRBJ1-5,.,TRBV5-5,TGTGCCAGCAGCTTGTGGGGTGCTCAGGGGCAGCCCCAGCATTTT,CASSLWGAQGQPQHF
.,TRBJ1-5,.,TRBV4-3,TGCGCCAGCAGCGAAGACCGGGATTTGGGCAATCAGCCCCAGCATTTT,CASSEDRDLGNQPQHF
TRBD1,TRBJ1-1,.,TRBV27,TGTGCCAGCAGTTGGGGATCCGCCGTAGGGGGCGAAGCTTTCTTT,CASSWGSAVGGEAFF
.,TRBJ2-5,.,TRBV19,TGTGCCAGTAGTTCCGGTAGTTTAGAGACCCAGTACTTC,CASSSGSLETQYF
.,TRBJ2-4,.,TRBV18,TGTGCCAGCTCACCACCGGGCGGGACCAAAAACATTCAGTACTTC,CASSPPGGTKNIQYF
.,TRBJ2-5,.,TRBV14,TGTGCCAGCAGCCTATCCTGGGCAGGAGAGACCCAGTACTTC,CASSLSWAGETQYF
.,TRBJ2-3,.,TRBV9,TGTGCCAGCAGCCCCAGGGGCTCCGGACGACCCCCAAGTCAGTATTTT,CASSPRGSGRPPSQYF
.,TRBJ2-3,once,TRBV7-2,TGTGCCAGCAGCTATATGAACAGGGGCGGGGGCACAGATACGCAGTATTTT,CASSYMNRGGGTDTQYF
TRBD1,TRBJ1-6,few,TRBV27,TGTGCCTGCGGGGACAGGTATAATTCACCCCTCCACTTT,CACGDRYNSPLHF
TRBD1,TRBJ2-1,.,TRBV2,TGTGCCAGCAGTGAGTTGGGGCAGGGGGAAGATGAGCAGTTCTTC,CASSELGQGEDEQFF
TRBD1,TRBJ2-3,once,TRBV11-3,TGTGCCAGCAGCACACTTCCGGGACAGGGTTCCACGCAGTATTTT,CASSTLPGQGSTQYF
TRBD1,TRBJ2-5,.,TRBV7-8,TGTGCCAGCAGCTACGGGACAGGGGAGGCAGAGACCCAGTACTTC,CASSYGTGEAETQYF
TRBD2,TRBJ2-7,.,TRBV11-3,TGTGCCAGCAGCGCGGAGCGGGGGTCCTACGAGCAGTACTTC,CASSAERGSYEQYF
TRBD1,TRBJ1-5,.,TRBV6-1,TGTGCCAGCAGCTCGGACAGGGTTGGCAATCAGCCCCAGCATTTT,CASSSDRVGNQPQHF
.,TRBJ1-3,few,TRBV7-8,TGTGCCAGCAGCCCTCACACTGGAAACACCATATATTTT,CASSPHTGNTIYF
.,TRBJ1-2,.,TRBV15,TGTGCCACCAGCAGAGTCAGGGAAAGCTACACCTTC,CATSRVRESYTF
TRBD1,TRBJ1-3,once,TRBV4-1,TGCGCCAGCAGCCAAGGCGGACAGGGGGCTGGATTCTCTGGAAACACCATATATTTT,CASSQGGQGAGFSGNTIYF
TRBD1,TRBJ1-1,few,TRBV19,TGTGCCAGTAGTTCATCAGGGGGCGTGAACACTGAAGCTTTCTTT,CASSSSGGVNTEAFF
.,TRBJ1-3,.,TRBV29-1,TGCAGCGTTGGGGTACAGGGTTCAGGAAACACCATATATTTT,CSVGVQGSGNTIYF
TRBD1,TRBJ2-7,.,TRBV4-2,TGTGCCAGCAGCCAAGTGACAGGGTCCGCCTACGAGCAGTACTTC,CASSQVTGSAYEQYF
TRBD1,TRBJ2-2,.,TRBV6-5,TGTGCCAGCAGTTCCCTCTTGGGACAGACCACCGGGGAGCTGTTTTTT,CASSSLLGQTTGELFF